This entry is about one TCR beta chain. The data stem from a study of blood T cell repertoires in COVID-19. On the study more broadly: COVID-19 samples from acute and convalescent phases originated in the United States, Italy and Spain. Sample material is recorded as cDNA or gDNA derived from T cells, B-cell-depleted T cells, or PBMCs.

Original processing notes: Estimates of nucleated cell counts were drawn from the amplification of reference gene primers. The method was immunoSEQ multiplex PCR; TCRdb's version includes in-frame clones alone and lacks a portion of them. D and trimming were read from the DNA, whereas the V and J calls and clone size are those reported in that table. The sample comprises 300,000 to 350,000 clones, 87% of which are singletons, and roughly 2.1% rests with the top ten. Sequencing was carried out using peripheral blood. This sequence was found in a man younger than 30 with active or convalescent COVID-19.

Written as DNA, the CDR3 is TGTGCCAGCAGCCTAAGAGGACAGGTTACCTACGAGCAGTACTTC. Encoded protein: CASSLRGQVTYEQYF. This chain links TRBV3-1 (or the pseudogene TRBV3-2) with TRBJ2-7; 7 bases align to TRBD1. The CDR3 is made up of 15 amino acids. The V gene's germline CDR1 is LGHDT and CDR2 YNNKEL (reference sequence). The V and J ends lost 4 bases and 2 bases, in that order; junction bases with no gene match: 8.